This T cell receptor beta chain was documented in a study of blood T cell repertoires in COVID-19. Looking at the study overall: From the United States, Italy and Spain came samples of acute and convalescent COVID-19. The analysed material was cDNA or gDNA that came from T cells, B-cell-depleted T cells, or PBMCs.

The CDR3 loop spans 13 amino acids. Deletions cut 7 bases from V and 4 bases from J, with 13 bases between. CDR1 and CDR2 from the germline V gene are LNHDA and SQIVND (reference sequence). Authors' methods: Amplification of reference gene primers was used by the study to estimate nucleated cell counts. Clones were sequenced by immunoSEQ multiplex PCR, and TCRdb holds only the in-frame ones, with some missing. For V, J and clone size, that table is used; D and trimming come from the DNA. The table has 150,000 to 200,000 clones, more than 85% seen once; the top ten hold approximately 2.9%. Sequencing used peripheral blood. The receptor comes from a woman aged 25 to 45 with active or convalescent COVID-19. The chain combines TRBV19 with TRBJ1-2; D unresolved. CDR3 sequence: CASTLSPSYGYTF. In DNA form, the CDR3 reads TGTGCCAGTACCCTAAGCCCTAGCTATGGCTACACCTTC.